These 2 T cell receptor beta chains share one sample of origin, sequenced in a study of blood T cell repertoires in COVID-19. The data were produced by immunoSEQ multiplex PCR, yet TCRdb's version contains in-frame clones alone and is incomplete. The sample yields 30,000 to 45,000 clones, almost 90% seen once. Sequencing was carried out using peripheral blood. The receptors were sampled from a woman in her 70s with active COVID-19.

This rearrangement joins TRBV28 to TRBJ2-7, with TRBD2 as a possible D gene (7 bases). CDR1 is MDHEN and CDR2 is SYDVKM in the germline V gene. CDR3 size: 16 residues. V was shortened by 5 bases and J by 4 bases, with 21 bases between the two germline ends. CDR3 DNA sequence: TGTGCCAGCAGTCCTGGGGGGGCCCAGAGTTCTTACGAGCAGTACTTC. This codes for CASSPGGAQSSYEQYF. Drawing the rest from reference TRBV28 and TRBJ2-7, the complete variable domain is DVKVTQSSRYLVKRTGEKVFLECVQDMDHENMFWYRQDPGLGLRLIYFSYDVKMKEKGDIPEGYSVSREKKERFSLILESASTNQTSMYLCASSPGGAQSSYEQYFGPGTRLTVT.

The gene calls are TRBV27 and TRBJ1-1, with a tentative D call TRBD1 (6 bases). Germline V lookup: CDR1 MNHEY, CDR2 SMNVEV (reference sequence). V was pared by 2 bases and J by 4 bases, with 20 bases between. The CDR3 runs 17 residues. This CDR3 is CASSLGVGDTHLTEAFF. CDR3 in DNA: TGTGCCAGCAGTTTAGGGGTTGGGGACACACATCTCACTGAAGCTTTCTTT.